The 23 T cell receptor beta chains reported below all come from one sample, sequenced in a study of T cells in Graves' hyperthyroidism and ophthalmopathy. Amplified TCR beta CDR3 regions derived from RNA transcripts. First-round RT-PCR targeting the TCR CDR3 was performed with the HTBI primer set. TCRdb reanalysed the multiplex PCR reads using MiXCR and keeps one entry per CDR3 protein. The sample lists about 680,000 distinct CDR3 sequences, roughly 32% seen once, with 30% to 40% in the top ten. What was sequenced was blood. Receptors were obtained from a woman aged 35 to 49 with Graves' hyperthyroidism.

The chain joins TRBV7-9 to TRBJ2-7; no clear D. Deletions cut 7 bases from V and 2 bases from J, with 21 bases between. The CDR3 has 16 residues. Germline CDR1 reads SEHNR; CDR2 reads FQNEAQ (reference sequence). The CDR3 sequence: CASNLSPNQDPYEQYF. The CDR3 DNA follows: TGTGCCAGCAACCTCAGTCCCAACCAGGACCCCTACGAGCAGTACTTC. Complete variable domain (other parts from reference TRBV7-9 and TRBJ2-7): DTGVSQNPRHKITKRGQNVTFRCDPISEHNRLYWYRQTLGQGPEFLTYFQNEAQLEKSRLLSDRFSAERPKGSFSTLEIQRTEQGDSAMYLCASNLSPNQDPYEQYFGPGTRLTVT.

This clonotype was found a few times. This rearrangement joins TRBV5-4 to TRBJ1-1; D is ambiguous. Germline CDR1 SGHNT, CDR2 YYREEE (reference sequence). The CDR3 sequence is 17 residues long. Trimming pared 2 bases from V and 0 bases from J, leaving 17 bases between. The CDR3 spells CASSFTARRYLNTEAFF. The CDR3 region has the DNA TGTGCCAGCAGCTTCACGGCCCGCAGGTACTTGAACACTGAAGCTTTCTTT.

The CDR3 here is CASSFSGQSHSNQPQHF. CDR3 coding DNA: TGTGCCAGCAGTTTCTCCGGACAGTCACATAGCAATCAGCCCCAGCATTTT. The chain is built from TRBV28 and TRBJ1-5; weak D call: TRBD1 (6 bases). The V end was cut by 3 bases, the J end by 0 bases, with 15 bases between. The CDR3 has 17 residues. Per the germline V gene, CDR1 is MDHEN and CDR2 is SYDVKM.

The chain recombines TRBV10-3 with TRBJ1-5, with D possibly matching TRBD1 (6 bases). Trimming cost V 4 bases and J 6 bases, with 16 bases left between them. CDR3 length equals 15 residues. CDR1 is ENHRY, CDR2 SYGVKD, per germline. CDR3 coding DNA: TGTGCCATCAGTGGGGGGCAGGGAATTGGTCAGCCCCAGCATTTT. It translates to CAISGGQGIGQPQHF.

CDR3 in DNA: TGTGCCAGCAGACCCGGACAGTGGAGCTCCTACGAGCAGTACTTC. This encodes CASRPGQWSSYEQYF. This chain uses TRBV28 with TRBJ2-7; possibly TRBD1 for D (6 bases). This CDR3 region has 15 residues. V was shortened by 6 bases and J by 0 bases, with 15 bases between the two germline ends. Per germline, CDR1 MDHEN and CDR2 SYDVKM. The full variable domain, rest sourced from reference TRBV28 and TRBJ2-7, is DVKVTQSSRYLVKRTGEKVFLECVQDMDHENMFWYRQDPGLGLRLIYFSYDVKMKEKGDIPEGYSVSREKKERFSLILESASTNQTSMYLCASRPGQWSSYEQYFGPGTRLTVT.

The rearrangement uses TRBV24-1 and TRBJ2-5; 9 bases are a match to TRBD2. The junction had 11 bases not matched to a gene; V was cut back by 11 bases and J by 5 bases. The CDR3 covers 14 residues. The V gene's germline CDR1 is KGHDR and CDR2 SFDVKD. CDR3 loop: CASSNLAGRETQYF. DNA for the CDR3: TGTGCCAGCAGCAACCTAGCGGGAAGGGAGACCCAGTACTTC.

This clonotype was seen a few times. The chain has TRBV4-3 and TRBJ2-7, with 7 bases identical to TRBD1. Per germline, CDR1 LGHNA and CDR2 YSLEER. V trimming: 4 bases; J trimming: 1 base; junction bases outside the gene matches: 4. The CDR3 is made up of 14 amino acids. The CDR3 protein is CASSLGQESYEQYF. CDR3 DNA sequence: TGCGCCAGCAGCCTCGGACAGGAGTCCTACGAGCAGTACTTC.

This clonotype came up many times. This sequence joins TRBV7-3 and TRBJ2-7, with D perhaps TRBD2 (6 bases). Per the germline V gene, CDR1 is SGHTA and CDR2 is FQGTGA. This CDR3 has 15 amino acids. The germline V and J ends were trimmed by 0 bases and 5 bases, with 14 bases remaining between them. For the CDR3, the DNA is TGTGCCAGCAGCTTAACGGGAGGCTCGTTTGACGAGCAGTACTTC. This translates into CASSLTGGSFDEQYF. Filled out from reference TRBV7-3 and TRBJ2-7, the complete variable domain reads GAGVSQTPSNKVTEKGKYVELRCDPISGHTALYWYRQSLGQGPEFLIYFQGTGAADDSGLPNDRFFAVRPEGSVSTLKIQRTERGDSAVYLCASSLTGGSFDEQYFGPGTRLTVT.

This clonotype was recorded many times. This chain joins TRBV7-2 and TRBJ1-4; D gene unclear. The germline V gene has CDR1 SGHTA and CDR2 FQGNSA. Trimming took 5 bases from V and 8 from J, leaving 15 bases between them. The CDR3 has 14 residues. Here the CDR3 reads CASSATFWVEKLFF. In nucleotides, the CDR3 is TGTGCCAGCAGCGCGACATTTTGGGTAGAAAAACTGTTTTTT.

The V gene is TRBV7-6, the J gene TRBJ2-7, with D perhaps given as TRBD1 or TRBD2 (5 bases each). The CDR3 covers 16 residues. V was clipped by 0 bases and J by 0 bases, with 12 bases between them. The germline V gene encodes CDR1 SGHVS and CDR2 FNYEAQ. The CDR3 is CASSLAPGTRSYEQYF. In nucleotides, the CDR3 is TGTGCCAGCAGCTTAGCCCCCGGGACCCGCTCCTACGAGCAGTACTTC.

The sample holds a few counts of this clonotype. The chain links TRBV12-3 or TRBV12-4 to TRBJ1-4; D is perhaps TRBD1 (5 bases). The ends were cut back, 6 bases at V and 6 bases at J, with 14 bases in the middle. CDR3 length: 14 amino acids. This chain's CDR3 is CASRKGRPDEKLFF. As DNA, the CDR3 is TGTGCCAGCAGGAAGGGACGGCCCGATGAAAAACTGTTTTTT.

In this sample, this clonotype turned up a few times. CDR3 sequence (DNA): TGTGCCAGCAAACCCGGGACTAGCGTGGCGGAGACCCAGTACTTC. The encoded protein is CASKPGTSVAETQYF. The rearrangement links TRBV6-5 to TRBJ2-5; TRBD2 matches 10 bases. Germline V lookup: CDR1 MNHEY, CDR2 SVGAGI. This CDR3 has 15 residues. V lost 7 bases to trimming and J lost 5 bases; unmatched junction nucleotides: 10.

Concerning this clonotype: A much larger clone is a single base away; this may be a read error. The J gene is TRBJ2-5, the V gene TRBV7-9; 9 bases match TRBD2. The tail of the sequence fits TRBJ2-7 better, so the J call may be wrong. Germline CDR1 and CDR2: SEHNR and FQNEAQ (reference sequence). This CDR3 comprises 17 residues. The CDR3 loop is CASGLGVRTSVSYEQYF. DNA for the CDR3: TGTGCCAGCGGCTTAGGGGTAAGGACTAGCGTCTCCTACGAGCAGTACTTC.

Notes on this clonotype: A read error may explain this, as a much larger clone is one base away. This chain connects TRBV2 to TRBJ1-1; D is uncertain. Trimming cost V 7 bases and J 1 base, with 10 bases left between them. Per germline, CDR1 SNHLY and CDR2 FYNNEI. CDR3 length equals 13 residues. CDR3 nucleotides: TGTGCCAGCAATGCAGCCACGAACACTGAAGCTTTCTTT. Protein product: CASNAATNTEAFF. The whole variable domain, filled in from reference TRBV2 and TRBJ1-1, reads EPEVTQTPSHQVTQMGQEVILRCVPISNHLYFYWYRQILGQKVEFLVSFYNNEISEKSEIFDDQFSVERPDGSNFTLKIRSTKLEDSAMYFCASNAATNTEAFFGQGTRLTVV.

At least ten counts were recorded for this clonotype. This rearrangement joins TRBV7-9 to TRBJ1-2; a possible D gene is TRBD1 (6 bases). This CDR3 is 15 amino acids long. Germline values: CDR1 SEHNR, CDR2 FQNEAQ (reference sequence). With 0 bases removed from V and 5 bases from J, the gap between germline ends came to 13 bases. The CDR3 sequence is CASSLAAGEEYGYTF. In DNA form, the CDR3 reads TGTGCCAGCAGCTTAGCGGCAGGGGAGGAATATGGCTACACCTTC.

This clonotype was counted many times. The chain carries TRBV2 and TRBJ2-7; D tentatively reads TRBD1 or TRBD2 (6 bases each). This CDR3 contains 16 residues. CDR1 SNHLY and CDR2 FYNNEI come from the germline V gene. V was shortened by 8 bases and J by 3 bases, with 23 bases between the two germline ends. Written as DNA, the CDR3 is TGTGCCAGCGAACCAGCCTATGGGGGGCGCGGCTACGAGCAGTACTTC. Translated: CASEPAYGGRGYEQYF.

The chain combines TRBV19 with TRBJ1-2, with 7 bases lining up with TRBD1. The CDR3 loop spans 14 amino acids. The V segment lost 3 bases and the J segment 8 bases; nucleotides outside the gene matches: 9. Germline CDR1 reads LNHDA; CDR2 reads SQIVND (reference sequence). In nucleotides, the CDR3 is TGTGCCAGTAGTATTTCGACAGGGCAGGAGGGCTACACCTTC. Translating it yields CASSISTGQEGYTF.

The chain uses TRBV11-2 and TRBJ1-2; the D is unclear. The CDR3 consists of 17 residues. CDR1 SGHAT and CDR2 FQNNGV come from the germline V gene. The V gene lost 11 bases and the J gene lost 1 base, with 26 bases spanning the gap. CDR3 DNA sequence: TGTGCCTGGAGTGGAAAACCGGCGGGGAAGGGTAACTATGGCTACACCTTC. Encoded protein: CAWSGKPAGKGNYGYTF.

This clonotype was counted ten times or more. The V gene is TRBV7-6, the J gene TRBJ1-1; D gene uncertain. CDR3 size: 13 residues. Germline V gene lookup returns CDR1 SGHVS and CDR2 FNYEAQ. Trimming cost V 8 bases and J 5 bases, with 15 bases left between them. The DNA for the CDR3 is TGTGCCAGCTACGTGCGTCCGGGGACTGAAGCTTTCTTT. Its protein product is CASYVRPGTEAFF.

Notes on this clonotype: This may be a read error: a much more frequent sequence differs by one nucleotide. As the CDR3 is not closed by the conserved phenylalanine or tryptophan, this likely results from a read error. The chain is built from TRBV2 and TRBJ1-1; D is unclear. Between the trimmed V and J ends, which lost 8 bases and 0 bases, there was a span of 13 bases. The CDR3 sequence is 14 residues long. Looked up from germline, CDR1 is SNHLY and CDR2 is FYNNEI. CDR3 region: CASLLAAMNTEAFS. CDR3 bases: TGTGCCAGCCTTCTGGCGGCCATGAACACTGAAGCTTTCTCT.

This clonotype was seen repeatedly, ten times or more. CDR3 bases: TGTGCCAGCAGCTCATCGGGGGATGGCTACACCTTC. Encoded protein: CASSSSGDGYTF. The genes are TRBV5-8 and TRBJ1-2; D may be TRBD1 (5 bases). The CDR3 loop spans 12 amino acids. Germline loops: CDR1 SGHTS, CDR2 YDEGEE. V was clipped by 3 bases and J by 6 bases, with 9 bases between them.

The chain recombines TRBV10-3 with TRBJ1-4; 9 positions match TRBD1. The germline CDR1 and CDR2 sequences are ENHRY and SYGVKD. The CDR3 has 15 amino acids. After removal of 10 bases from V and 5 bases from J, the junction contained 11 bases not matched to a gene. The CDR3 here is CASSSQDRGNEKLFF. For the CDR3, the DNA is TGTGCCAGCAGCTCACAGGACAGGGGAAATGAAAAACTGTTTTTT.

Many counts were recorded for this clonotype. The chain uses TRBV7-2 and TRBJ1-1, with no clear D. The CDR3 extends over 15 amino acids. V was shortened by 7 bases and J by 0 bases, with 15 bases between the two germline ends. Germline CDR1 reads SGHTA; CDR2 reads FQGNSA. The CDR3: CASTTDQYLNTEAFF. The CDR3 DNA follows: TGTGCCAGCACCACCGATCAGTATTTGAACACTGAAGCTTTCTTT. The variable domain in full, with the rest retrieved from reference TRBV7-2 and TRBJ1-1, is GAGVSQSPSNKVTEKGKDVELRCDPISGHTALYWYRQSLGQGLEFLIYFQGNSAPDKSGLPSDRFSAERTGGSVSTLTIQRTQQEDSAVYLCASTTDQYLNTEAFFGQGTRLTVV.